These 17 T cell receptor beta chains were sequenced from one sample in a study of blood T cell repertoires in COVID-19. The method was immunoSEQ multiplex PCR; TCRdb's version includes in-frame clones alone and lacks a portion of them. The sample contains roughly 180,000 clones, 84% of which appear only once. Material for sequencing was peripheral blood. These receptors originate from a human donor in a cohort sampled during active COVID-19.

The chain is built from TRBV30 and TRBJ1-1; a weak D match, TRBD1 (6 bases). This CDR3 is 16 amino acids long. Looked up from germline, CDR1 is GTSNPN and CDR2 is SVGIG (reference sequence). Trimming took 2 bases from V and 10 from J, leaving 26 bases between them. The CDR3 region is CAWSSYYGGPPGRAFF. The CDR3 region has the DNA TGTGCCTGGAGTTCGTACTACGGGGGGCCCCCCGGTCGAGCTTTCTTT.

The CDR3 loop is CALLRGGPSYEQYF. CDR3 nucleotide sequence: TGTGCCCTTCTCAGAGGGGGCCCCTCCTACGAGCAGTACTTC. The V call is TRBV2, the J call TRBJ2-7; TRBD1 matches 7 bases. CDR3 length: 14 amino acids. Trimming took 11 bases from V and 0 from J; bases not matched to a gene: 10. The germline V gene encodes CDR1 SNHLY and CDR2 FYNNEI. Based on the CDR3 plus reference TRBV2 and TRBJ2-7, the full variable domain is EPEVTQTPSHQVTQMGQEVILRCVPISNHLYFYWYRQILGQKVEFLVSFYNNEISEKSEIFDDQFSVERPDGSNFTLKIRSTKLEDSAMYFCALLRGGPSYEQYFGPGTRLTVT.

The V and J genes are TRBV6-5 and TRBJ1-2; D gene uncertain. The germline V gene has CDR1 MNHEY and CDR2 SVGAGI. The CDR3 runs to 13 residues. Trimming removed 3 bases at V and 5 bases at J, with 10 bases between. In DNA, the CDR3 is TGTGCCAGCAGTTATTCCGGGAATTATGGCTACACCTTC. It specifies CASSYSGNYGYTF.

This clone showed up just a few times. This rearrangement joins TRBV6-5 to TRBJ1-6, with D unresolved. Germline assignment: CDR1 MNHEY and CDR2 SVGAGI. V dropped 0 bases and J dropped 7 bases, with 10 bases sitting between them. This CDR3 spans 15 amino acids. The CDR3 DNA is TGTGCCAGCAGTTACTCTGGACTTATCAATTCACCCCTCCACTTT. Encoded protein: CASSYSGLINSPLHF.

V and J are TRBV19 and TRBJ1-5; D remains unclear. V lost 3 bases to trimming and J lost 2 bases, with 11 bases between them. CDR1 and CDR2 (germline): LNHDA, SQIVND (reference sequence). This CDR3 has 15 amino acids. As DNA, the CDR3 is TGTGCCAGTAGTATCTTTCGCAGTGGCAATCAGCCCCAGCATTTT. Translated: CASSIFRSGNQPQHF. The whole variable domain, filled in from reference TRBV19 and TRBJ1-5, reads DGGITQSPKYLFRKEGQNVTLSCEQNLNHDAMYWYRQDPGQGLRLIYYSQIVNDFQKGDIAEGYSVSREKKESFPLTVTSAQKNPTAFYLCASSIFRSGNQPQHFGDGTRLSIL.

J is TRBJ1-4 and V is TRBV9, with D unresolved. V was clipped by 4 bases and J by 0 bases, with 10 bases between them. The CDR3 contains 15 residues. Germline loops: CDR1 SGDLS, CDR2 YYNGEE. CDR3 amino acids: CASSPRHSTNEKLFF. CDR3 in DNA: TGTGCCAGCAGCCCCAGACACTCAACTAATGAAAAACTGTTTTTT.

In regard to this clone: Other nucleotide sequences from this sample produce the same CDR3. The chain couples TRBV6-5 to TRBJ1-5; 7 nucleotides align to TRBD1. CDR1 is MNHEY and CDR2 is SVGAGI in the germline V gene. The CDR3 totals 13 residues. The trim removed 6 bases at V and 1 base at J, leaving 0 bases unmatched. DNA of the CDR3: TGTGCCAGCAGCAGGGGGAGCAATCAGCCCCAGCATTTT. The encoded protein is CASSRGSNQPQHF.

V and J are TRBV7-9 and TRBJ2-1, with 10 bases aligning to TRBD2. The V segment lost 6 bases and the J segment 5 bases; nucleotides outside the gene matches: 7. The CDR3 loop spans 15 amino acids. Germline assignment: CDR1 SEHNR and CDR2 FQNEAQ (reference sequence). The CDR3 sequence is CASRGSGGQNNEQFF. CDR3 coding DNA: TGTGCCAGCAGGGGTAGCGGGGGGCAAAACAATGAGCAGTTCTTC. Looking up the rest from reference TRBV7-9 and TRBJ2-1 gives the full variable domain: DTGVSQNPRHKITKRGQNVTFRCDPISEHNRLYWYRQTLGQGPEFLTYFQNEAQLEKSRLLSDRFSAERPKGSFSTLEIQRTEQGDSAMYLCASRGSGGQNNEQFFGPGTRLTVL.

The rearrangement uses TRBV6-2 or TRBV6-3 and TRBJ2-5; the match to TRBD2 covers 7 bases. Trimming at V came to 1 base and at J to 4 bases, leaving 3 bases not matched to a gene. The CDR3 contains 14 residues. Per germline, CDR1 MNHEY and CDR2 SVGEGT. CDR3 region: CASSYLGGLETQYF. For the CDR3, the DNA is TGTGCCAGCAGTTACTTGGGGGGGTTAGAGACCCAGTACTTC.

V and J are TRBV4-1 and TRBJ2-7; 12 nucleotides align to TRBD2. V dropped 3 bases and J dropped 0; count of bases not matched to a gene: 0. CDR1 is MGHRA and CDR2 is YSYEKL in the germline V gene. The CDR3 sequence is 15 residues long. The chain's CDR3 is CASSQTSGGSYEQYF. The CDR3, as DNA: TGCGCCAGCAGCCAGACTAGCGGGGGCTCCTACGAGCAGTACTTC.

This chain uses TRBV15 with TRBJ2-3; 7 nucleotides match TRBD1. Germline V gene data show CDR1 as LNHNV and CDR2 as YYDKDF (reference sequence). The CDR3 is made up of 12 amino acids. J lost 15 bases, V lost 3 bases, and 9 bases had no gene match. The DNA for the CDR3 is TGTGCCACCAGCAGCCGACAGGGAGCCAACTATTTT. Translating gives CATSSRQGANYF.

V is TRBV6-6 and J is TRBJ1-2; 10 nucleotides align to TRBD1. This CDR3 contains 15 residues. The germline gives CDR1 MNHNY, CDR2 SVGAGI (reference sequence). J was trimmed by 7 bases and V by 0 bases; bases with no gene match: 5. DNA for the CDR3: TGTGCCAGCAGTTACTCGCGGACAGGGGGGACTGGCTACACCTTC. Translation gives CASSYSRTGGTGYTF.

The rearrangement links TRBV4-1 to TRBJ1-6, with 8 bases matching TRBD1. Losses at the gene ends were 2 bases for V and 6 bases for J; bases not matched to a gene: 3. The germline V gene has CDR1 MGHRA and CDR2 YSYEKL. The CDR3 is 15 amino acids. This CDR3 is CASSQFGTGNSPLHF. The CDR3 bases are TGCGCCAGCAGCCAATTCGGGACAGGTAATTCACCCCTCCACTTT.

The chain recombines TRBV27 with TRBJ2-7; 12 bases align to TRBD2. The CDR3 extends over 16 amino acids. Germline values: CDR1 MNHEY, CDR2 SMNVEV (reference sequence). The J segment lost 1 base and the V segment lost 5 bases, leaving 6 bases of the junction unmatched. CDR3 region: CASSHRTSGVSYEQYF. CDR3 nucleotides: TGTGCCAGCAGTCATAGGACTAGCGGGGTTTCCTACGAGCAGTACTTC.

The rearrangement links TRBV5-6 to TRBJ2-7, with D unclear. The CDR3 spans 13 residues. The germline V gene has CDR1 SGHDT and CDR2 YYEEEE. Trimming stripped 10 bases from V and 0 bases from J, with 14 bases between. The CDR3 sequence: CASNRVSSYEQYF. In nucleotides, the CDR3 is TGTGCCTCTAATCGGGTTAGCTCCTACGAGCAGTACTTC.

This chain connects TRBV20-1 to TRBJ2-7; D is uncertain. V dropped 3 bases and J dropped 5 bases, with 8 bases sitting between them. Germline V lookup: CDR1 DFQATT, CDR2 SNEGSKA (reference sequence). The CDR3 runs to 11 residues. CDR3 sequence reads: CSARGIDEQYF. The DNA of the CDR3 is TGCAGTGCTAGGGGCATTGACGAGCAGTACTTC.

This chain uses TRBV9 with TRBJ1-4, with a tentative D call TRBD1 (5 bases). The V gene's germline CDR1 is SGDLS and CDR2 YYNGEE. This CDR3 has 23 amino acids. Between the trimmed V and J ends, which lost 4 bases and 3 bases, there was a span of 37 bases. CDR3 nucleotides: TGTGCCAGCAGCCCCCGACTGGGAGGGACTTCGGGACCCGCCGGATTGGCTAATGAAAAACTGTTTTTT. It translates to CASSPRLGGTSGPAGLANEKLFF.